This T cell receptor beta chain was identified during a study of identical twins. MiXCR, run by TCRdb on the 5' RACE reads, gives a single entry per CDR3 protein. Of fewer than 500,000 distinct CDR3 sequences listed, roughly 24% are singletons. Study-level findings and limits: Cord blood beta clonotypes that were abundant carried fewer insertions, and memory repertoires showed no such trend. In drawing conclusions, the study used cross-sectional statistical analysis and did not follow the same donors.

The ends were cut back, 3 bases at V and 10 bases at J, with 13 bases in the middle. The germline V gene has CDR1 KGHSH and CDR2 LQKENI. The CDR3 has 13 amino acids. A note on this clonotype: Its target is unknown.

These data also formed part of another study, on T cells expressing NK-cell markers. This second report adds: Dominant NKG2C+ clonotypes accounted for about 1.0-8% of CD8+ T cells in more than 5 donors.

The sequence was collected from a woman between 18 and 30 years old in good health. Sequenced material: CD4+ T cells sorted from blood. This chain joins TRBV18 and TRBJ2-1, with D possibly being TRBD2 (5 bases). In DNA, the CDR3 is TGTGCCAGCTCACCTGGCCCGAGGGAAGAGCAGTTCTTC. Translating it yields CASSPGPREEQFF.